The sequence of this T cell receptor (beta chain) was determined in a study of cytomegalovirus exposure and HLA in healthy donors. The PCR ran on 60 Vbeta and 13 Jbeta primers. The table came from immunoSEQ multiplex PCR; TCRdb's copy has only in-frame clones and leaves some out. Here the sample spans 200,000 or so clones, less than 80% being singletons. CDR1 is ENHRY and CDR2 is SYGVKD in the germline V gene. V lost 10 bases to trimming and J lost 0 bases, with 6 bases between them. The CDR3 length is 11 residues. The sample comprised PBMCs. This receptor was obtained from a girl aged 2 to 10 in good health and CMV-seronegative. This chain joins TRBV10-3 and TRBJ2-5; D gene ambiguous. CDR3 sequence reads: CATKYQETQYF. DNA for the CDR3: TGTGCCACTAAGTACCAAGAGACCCAGTACTTC.